These 8 T cell receptor beta chains originate from one sample sequenced in a study of blood T cell repertoires in COVID-19. The protocol was immunoSEQ multiplex PCR, while the TCRdb copy is restricted to in-frame clones and leaves out a portion. Of fewer than 300,000 clones in the sample, about 80% were seen once. Sequenced input: peripheral blood. All receptors derive from a person aged 70 to 85 with COVID-19, enrolled during active disease.

The chain joins TRBV19 to TRBJ2-3; TRBD1 might be the D (6 bases). Germline CDR1 LNHDA, CDR2 SQIVND (reference sequence). Trimming removed 1 base from V and 3 bases from J, with 14 bases in between. The CDR3 is 16 residues long. The CDR3 sequence: CASSIGSQGFTDTQYF. For the CDR3, the DNA is TGTGCCAGTAGTATAGGCTCCCAGGGGTTTACAGATACGCAGTATTTT.

Here the CDR3 reads CASKPKRWNPCCEQYF. CDR3 bases: TGTGCCAGCAAGCCAAAGCGATGGAACCCCTGTTGCGAGCAGTACTTC. V usage is TRBV6-4 and J usage is TRBJ2-7; unclear D gene. From germline, CDR1 is MRHNA and CDR2 SNTAGT. V lost 7 bases, J lost 6 bases, and 25 bases lay in between. This CDR3 spans 16 amino acids.

This chain connects TRBV9 to TRBJ2-3; 9 nucleotides match TRBD2. V was pared by 0 bases and J by 3 bases, with 5 bases of the junction left unmatched. Germline CDR1 is SGDLS and CDR2 is YYNGEE. The CDR3 is 16 amino acids. CDR3 region: CASSVVGGGATDTQYF. The CDR3 nucleotides are TGTGCCAGCAGCGTAGTTGGCGGGGGGGCTACAGATACGCAGTATTTT.

The gene calls are TRBV3-1 (or the pseudogene TRBV3-2) and TRBJ1-6, with D tentatively TRBD1 (6 bases). Trimming took off 4 bases at V and 6 bases at J, with 7 bases between the two ends. This CDR3 region has 13 residues. The germline V gene has CDR1 LGHDT and CDR2 YNNKEL (reference sequence). DNA of the CDR3: TGTGCCAGCAGCCGGGACATTAATTCACCCCTCCACTTT. This codes for CASSRDINSPLHF.

This clone was recorded only once. The V call is TRBV27, the J call TRBJ2-5, with D possibly TRBD2 on 5 matching bases. The V end lost 6 bases, the J end lost 5 bases, and 13 bases lay between the germline ends. This CDR3 is built from 13 residues. Per the germline V gene, CDR1 is MNHEY and CDR2 is SMNVEV (reference sequence). CDR3 region: CASSPERRETQYF. The CDR3 DNA reads TGTGCCAGCAGCCCCGAGCGGAGGGAGACCCAGTACTTC.

The V gene is TRBV11-2, the J gene TRBJ2-1; a possible D gene is TRBD2 (6 bases). The V gene's germline CDR1 is SGHAT and CDR2 FQNNGV. V was cut by 3 bases and J by 10 bases, with 13 bases left in between. The CDR3 has 13 residues. CDR3 sequence: CASSLTSGMEQFF. CDR3 nucleotides: TGTGCCAGCAGCTTGACTAGTGGAATGGAGCAGTTCTTC.

Here the CDR3 DNA reads TGTGCCTGGAGTAGCGGGGCGGACGAGCAGTACTTC. It yields the protein CAWSSGADEQYF. J is TRBJ2-7 and V is TRBV30, with 7 bases lining up with TRBD2. The germline V gene has CDR1 GTSNPN and CDR2 SVGIG (reference sequence). This CDR3 is 12 amino acids long. V trimming: 2 bases; J trimming: 5 bases; junction bases outside the gene matches: 3.

This clone was detected once. The genes are TRBV2 and TRBJ1-4; unclear D gene. The ends were cut back, 9 bases at V and 0 bases at J, with 5 bases in the middle. CDR3 length equals 12 residues. CDR1 and CDR2 (germline): SNHLY, FYNNEI. This CDR3 is CASGTTNEKLFF. As DNA, the CDR3 is TGTGCCAGTGGCACAACTAATGAAAAACTGTTTTTT.